The sequence of this TCR beta chain was determined in a study of vaccination and CD4 T cells after COVID-19. The sample holds a few counts of this clonotype. Its antigen is unknown. With the Oncomine TCR Beta short-read assay, DNA from cultured CD4+ T cells was sequenced. TCRdb reprocessed the PCR reads with MiXCR, giving one entry per CDR3 protein. The repertoire has 7,500 to 9,500 distinct CDR3 sequences, about 50% of them found once; the top ten carry roughly a tenth. V was cut by 2 bases and J by 2 bases, with 8 bases left in between. The germline V gene encodes CDR1 SGHTA and CDR2 FQGNSA. This CDR3 is built from 14 residues. Treatment here: approximately nine-day PBMC culture with coronavirus spike peptide pools or control peptides (ViraFEST assay). Ahead of the COVID-19 pandemic (2011-2018), the CD4+ T cells of the unexposed donor were collected.

The sequence was obtained from a human donor in good health. The rearrangement uses TRBV7-2 and TRBJ2-3, with D tentatively TRBD2 (5 bases). The sequencing sample was made of CD4+ T cells from blood, cultured in vitro. CDR3 nucleotides: TGTGCCAGCAGCTTAACGGGATACACAGATACGCAGTATTTT. It is translated as CASSLTGYTDTQYF.